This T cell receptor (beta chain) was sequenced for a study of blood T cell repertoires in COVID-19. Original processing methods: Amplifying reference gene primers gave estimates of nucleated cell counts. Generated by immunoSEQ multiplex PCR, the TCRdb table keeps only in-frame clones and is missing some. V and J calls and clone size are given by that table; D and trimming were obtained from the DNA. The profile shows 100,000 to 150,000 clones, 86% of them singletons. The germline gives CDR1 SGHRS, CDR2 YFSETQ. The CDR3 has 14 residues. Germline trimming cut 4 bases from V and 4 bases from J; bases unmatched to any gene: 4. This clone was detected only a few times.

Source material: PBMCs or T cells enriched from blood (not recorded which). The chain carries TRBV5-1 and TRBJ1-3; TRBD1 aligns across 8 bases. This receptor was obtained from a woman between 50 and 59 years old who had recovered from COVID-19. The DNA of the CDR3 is TGCGCCAGCAGCCCGGGACAGGAGGGAAACACCATATATTTT. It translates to CASSPGQEGNTIYF.